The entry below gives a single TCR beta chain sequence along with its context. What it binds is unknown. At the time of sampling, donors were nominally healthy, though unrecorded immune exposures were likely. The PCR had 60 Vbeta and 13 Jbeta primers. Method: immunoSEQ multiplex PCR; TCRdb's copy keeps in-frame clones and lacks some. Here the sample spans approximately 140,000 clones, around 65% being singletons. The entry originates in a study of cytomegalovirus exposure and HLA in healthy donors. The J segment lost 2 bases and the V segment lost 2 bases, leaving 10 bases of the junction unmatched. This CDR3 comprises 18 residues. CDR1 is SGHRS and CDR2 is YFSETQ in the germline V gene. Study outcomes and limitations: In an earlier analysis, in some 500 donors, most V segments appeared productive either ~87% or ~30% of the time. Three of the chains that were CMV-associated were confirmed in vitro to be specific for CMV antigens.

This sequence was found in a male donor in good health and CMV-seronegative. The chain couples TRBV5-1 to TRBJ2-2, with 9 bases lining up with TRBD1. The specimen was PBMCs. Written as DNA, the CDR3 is TGCGCCAGCAGCTTCCCCCCTCCGGACAGGGGAAACACCGGGGAGCTGTTTTTT. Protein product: CASSFPPPDRGNTGELFF. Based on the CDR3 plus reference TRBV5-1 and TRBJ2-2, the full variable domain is KAGVTQTPRYLIKTRGQQVTLSCSPISGHRSVSWYQQTPGQGLQFLFEYFSETQRNKGNFPGRFSGRQFSNSRSEMNVSTLELGDSALYLCASSFPPPDRGNTGELFFGEGSRLTVL.